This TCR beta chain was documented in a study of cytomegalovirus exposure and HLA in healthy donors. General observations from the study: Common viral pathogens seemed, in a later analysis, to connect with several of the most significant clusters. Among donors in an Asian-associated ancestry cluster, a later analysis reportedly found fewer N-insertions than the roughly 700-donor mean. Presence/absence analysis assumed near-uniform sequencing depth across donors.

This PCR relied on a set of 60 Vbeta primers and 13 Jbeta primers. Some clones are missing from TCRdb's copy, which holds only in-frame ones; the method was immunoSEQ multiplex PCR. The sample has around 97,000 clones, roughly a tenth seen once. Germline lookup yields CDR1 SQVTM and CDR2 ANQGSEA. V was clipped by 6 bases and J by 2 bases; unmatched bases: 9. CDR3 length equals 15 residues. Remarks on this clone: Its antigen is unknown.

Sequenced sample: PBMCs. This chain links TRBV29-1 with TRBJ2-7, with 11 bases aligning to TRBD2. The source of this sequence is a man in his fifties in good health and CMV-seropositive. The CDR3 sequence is CSVRGLAGQTYEQYF. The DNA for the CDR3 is TGCAGCGTCCGCGGACTAGCGGGTCAAACCTACGAGCAGTACTTC.